The 10 T cell receptor beta chains presented below share a single source sample, sequenced in a study of regulatory T cells in long-lasting Graves disease. Specified time point: persistent/refractory GD, antithyroid drugs over 5 years with positive TRAb. PBMC-extracted RNA yielded the TCR library. Building of the TCR beta libraries involved iRepertoire HTBI primers and Arm-PCR of CDR3 regions. Each CDR3 protein gets one entry after TCRdb re-called the multiplex PCR reads with MiXCR. The repertoire has roughly 400,000 distinct CDR3 sequences, roughly 21% of them found once; the top ten carry around 15%. The input for sequencing was peripheral blood mononuclear cells (PBMCs), taken when the disease was refractory, from a patient treated with antithyroid drugs. Receptor source: a female donor with Graves disease.

This chain uses TRBV20-1 with TRBJ1-5, with no clear D. Germline CDR1 reads DFQATT; CDR2 reads SNEGSKA (reference sequence). Trimming removed 6 bases from V and 5 bases from J, with 23 bases in between. There are 16 residues in the CDR3. The CDR3 DNA reads TGCAGTGCCGCTATACCCGACGGGTACCTCGATCAGCCCCAGCATTTT. Encoded protein: CSAAIPDGYLDQPQHF.

Only a few counts were recorded for this clonotype. The chain recombines TRBV11-1 with TRBJ2-3; 8 nucleotides match TRBD2. The CDR3 length is 14 residues. Germline V gene data show CDR1 as SGHAT and CDR2 as FQDESV (reference sequence). Trimming cost V 8 bases and J 5 bases; bases outside gene matches: 9. CDR3 in DNA: TGTGCCAGCGTGAGGACTAGCTCCGAAGATACGCAGTATTTT. Translated: CASVRTSSEDTQYF.

This clonotype was observed at least ten times. The chain uses TRBV28 and TRBJ2-4, with no clear D. V lost 6 bases and J lost 0, with 15 bases in between. The CDR3 sequence is 16 residues long. Germline V CDR1 and CDR2: MDHEN, SYDVKM. CDR3 nucleotides: TGTGCCAGCAGAGAGCTCGGCAGATTAGCCAAAAACATTCAGTACTTC. It encodes CASRELGRLAKNIQYF.

The chain carries TRBV19 and TRBJ1-5, with D maybe TRBD1 (5 bases). V was shortened by 6 bases and J by 9 bases, with 18 bases between the two germline ends. CDR1 and CDR2 (germline): LNHDA, SQIVND (reference sequence). This CDR3 spans 14 amino acids. The CDR3 reads CASRIGAGPWPQHF. The DNA of the CDR3 is TGTGCCAGTAGGATCGGGGCAGGTCCCTGGCCCCAGCATTTT.

The rearrangement uses TRBV5-1 and TRBJ2-7; D remains unclear. The germline gives CDR1 SGHRS, CDR2 YFSETQ. V shed 2 bases and J shed 2 bases, with 14 bases lying between them. This CDR3 comprises 15 residues. The CDR3 region is CASSLGPVPPYEQYF. The CDR3 DNA sequence: TGCGCCAGCAGCTTAGGGCCGGTACCTCCCTACGAGCAGTACTTC.

The table lists this clonotype with a few counts. The chain couples TRBV20-1 to TRBJ2-3; 7 bases are shared with TRBD2. The CDR3 is made up of 15 amino acids. CDR1 and CDR2 from the germline V gene are DFQATT and SNEGSKA (reference sequence). Trimming removed 5 bases from V and 3 bases from J; junction bases left unmatched: 11. CDR3 in amino acids: CSALLMGGRTDTQYF. The CDR3 DNA follows: TGCAGTGCTCTCCTTATGGGGGGGAGGACAGATACGCAGTATTTT.

This clonotype showed up many times. This chain uses TRBV12-3 or TRBV12-4 with TRBJ1-4; 7 positions agree with TRBD1. V lost 2 bases to trimming and J lost 6 bases; unmatched junction nucleotides: 6. The CDR3 is made up of 15 amino acids. CDR3 in amino acids: CASSLRGTADEKLFF. CDR3 DNA: TGTGCCAGCAGTTTAAGGGGGACAGCAGATGAAAAACTGTTTTTT.

The J gene is TRBJ1-5, the V gene TRBV20-1; perhaps TRBD1 as D (6 bases). V lost 3 bases and J 4 bases, leaving 13 bases between the germline ends. This CDR3 is built from 14 residues. Per germline, CDR1 DFQATT and CDR2 SNEGSKA (reference sequence). The CDR3 loop reads CSASSMGANQPQHF. The CDR3, as DNA: TGCAGTGCTAGTAGTATGGGGGCGAATCAGCCCCAGCATTTT.

With respect to this clonotype: A much larger clone sits a single nucleotide away, making a read error possible. As the CDR3 is not closed by the conserved phenylalanine or tryptophan, this likely results from a read error. The V and J genes are TRBV15 and TRBJ2-2; 7 bases fit TRBD2. Germline V CDR1 and CDR2: LNHNV, YYDKDF (reference sequence). CDR3 length equals 16 residues. Trimming at V came to 0 bases and at J to 3 bases, leaving 4 bases not matched to a gene. CDR3 protein: CATSRDRGSYTGELFL. The CDR3 region has the DNA TGTGCCACCAGCAGAGATCGCGGGAGCTACACCGGGGAGCTGTTTCTT.

This clonotype has at least ten counts. The genes are TRBV6-1 and TRBJ2-5; tentative D call: TRBD1 (6 bases). CDR1 is MNHNS, CDR2 SASEGT, per germline. The length of the CDR3 is 14 residues. Trimming stripped 3 bases from V and 1 base from J, with 9 bases between. The CDR3 bases are TGTGCCAGCAGTGACGCAGGGGCCCAAGAGACCCAGTACTTC. It yields the protein CASSDAGAQETQYF.